This TCR beta chain is drawn from a study of cytomegalovirus exposure and HLA in healthy donors. Whole-study findings and limits: Three of the chains that were CMV-associated were confirmed in vitro to be specific for CMV antigens. Later, an analysis found that common viral pathogens appeared to be linked with several of the most significant clusters.

Concerning this clone itself: Its antigen is as yet unknown.

PCR was performed using 60 Vbeta and 13 Jbeta primers. Original methodology: In a later analysis, of 79 million or so unique beta chains, around 11 million appeared in at least two donors. TCRdb's table, derived via immunoSEQ multiplex PCR, lists solely in-frame clones and lacks some. The V and J calls and clone size were taken over from that table, and D and trimming were inferred from the DNA. The sample has approximately 130,000 clones, about 81% seen once. V was pared by 1 base and J by 6 bases, with 10 bases of the junction left unmatched. CDR3 length: 16 residues. Germline V gene sequence: CDR1 GTSNPN, CDR2 SVGIG (reference sequence).

The sequence derives from a man aged 40-49 years in good health and CMV-seronegative. V and J are TRBV30 and TRBJ1-5; 9 bases agree with TRBD1. Material for sequencing was PBMCs. The CDR3 loop reads CAWSEHRGQGGQPQHF. In DNA, the CDR3 is TGTGCCTGGAGTGAACACAGGGGGCAGGGTGGTCAGCCCCAGCATTTT.